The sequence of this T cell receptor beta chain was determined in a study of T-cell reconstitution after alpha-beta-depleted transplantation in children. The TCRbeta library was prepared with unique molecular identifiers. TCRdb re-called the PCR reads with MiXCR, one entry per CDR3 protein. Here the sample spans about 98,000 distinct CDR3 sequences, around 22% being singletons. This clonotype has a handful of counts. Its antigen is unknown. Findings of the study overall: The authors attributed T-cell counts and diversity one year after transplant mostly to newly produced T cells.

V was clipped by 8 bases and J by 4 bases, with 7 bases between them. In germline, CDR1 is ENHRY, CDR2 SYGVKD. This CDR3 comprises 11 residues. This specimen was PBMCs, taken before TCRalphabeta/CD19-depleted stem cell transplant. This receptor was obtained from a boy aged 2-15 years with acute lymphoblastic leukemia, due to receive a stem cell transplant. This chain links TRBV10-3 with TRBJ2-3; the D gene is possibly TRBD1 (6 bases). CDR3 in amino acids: CAIGQPDTQYF. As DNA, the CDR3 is TGTGCCATCGGACAGCCAGATACGCAGTATTTT.